The sequence of this T cell receptor beta chain was determined in a study of regulatory T cells in long-lasting Graves disease. Overall study findings and caveats: Segments TRBV28, TRBJ1-2 and TRBJ2-5 showed preferential usage in persistent disease.

CDR1 is MNHNS and CDR2 is SASEGT in the germline V gene. Trimming stripped 7 bases from V and 1 base from J, with 19 bases between. The CDR3 sequence is 16 residues long. The time point denotes: newly diagnosed GD, antithyroid drugs for less than 3 months. RNA extracted from PBMCs served as the sequencing template. Libraries of TCR beta came from iRepertoire HTBI primers plus Arm-PCR of CDR3 regions. TCRdb re-derived calls from the multiplex PCR reads in MiXCR, one entry per CDR3 protein. The table shows a few hundred thousand distinct CDR3 sequences, with about 17% occurring only once. This clonotype has ten or more counts. Its antigen is as yet unknown. In addition, the sample was reused for a study of T cells in Graves' hyperthyroidism and ophthalmopathy. That investigation notes: Clinical symptoms, serum thyroxine, TRAb, thyroid ultrasound and orbital computed tomography informed diagnoses.

V gene TRBV6-1 combines with J gene TRBJ1-1; D is unclear. The specimen was peripheral blood mononuclear cells (PBMCs), collected at new diagnosis, from a patient treated with antithyroid drugs. The receptor comes from a woman between 18 and 30 years old with Graves disease. For the CDR3, the DNA is TGTGCCAGCATCTCGGGGAGAGAACTTTGGAACACTGAAGCTTTCTTT. This gives the protein CASISGRELWNTEAFF.